This TCR beta chain was sequenced in a study of CD8 T cells in Susac syndrome. Between the trimmed V and J ends, which lost 5 bases and 7 bases, there was a span of 8 bases. The germline gives CDR1 SNHLY, CDR2 FYNNEI. The CDR3 length is 11 residues. Random hexamers were used to reverse transcribe an amount of 0.5 to 1 ug RNA. The method of amplification for TCR beta CDR3 was immunoSEQ multiplex PCR, covering 54 Vbeta and 13 Jbeta. TCRdb re-analysed the immunoSEQ multiplex PCR reads in MiXCR, keeping a single row per CDR3 protein. The data hold 150,000 to 200,000 distinct CDR3 sequences, with about 95% observed a single time. Sequencing of TCR beta, carried out with a high-throughput approach, was applied to CD8+ and CD4+ T cells from the blood. TEMRA cells were FACS-enriched, unlike CD8+ and CD4+ T cells, which were negatively isolated.

This TCR was recovered from a human donor with multiple sclerosis. The sample consisted of CD4+ T cells from PBMCs. This chain links TRBV2 with TRBJ2-5; D call uncertain. The CDR3 loop reads CASSPLGTQYF. In DNA form, the CDR3 reads TGTGCCAGCAGTCCCCTGGGGACCCAGTACTTC. Drawing the rest from reference TRBV2 and TRBJ2-5, the complete variable domain is EPEVTQTPSHQVTQMGQEVILRCVPISNHLYFYWYRQILGQKVEFLVSFYNNEISEKSEIFDDQFSVERPDGSNFTLKIRSTKLEDSAMYFCASSPLGTQYFGPGTRLLVL.